Each of the 19 T cell receptor beta chains below was sequenced from the same sample in a study of cytomegalovirus exposure and HLA in healthy donors. The PCR made use of 60 Vbeta and 13 Jbeta primers. Profiled with immunoSEQ multiplex PCR; TCRdb holds only in-frame clones, not every one. Of approximately 170,000 clones in the sample, 77% were seen once. Sequenced sample: PBMCs. The receptors were sampled from a woman aged 40 to 49 in good health and CMV-seropositive.

The chain carries TRBV18 and TRBJ2-7; D unresolved. V lost 6 bases to trimming and J lost 3 bases, with 12 bases between them. CDR1 is KGHSH, CDR2 LQKENI, per germline. This CDR3 region has 13 residues. The CDR3 loop reads CASSYGEIYEQYF. CDR3 nucleotides: TGTGCCAGCTCGTACGGAGAGATCTACGAGCAGTACTTC.

On this clone itself: The same CDR3 also results from other DNA sequences found in this sample. DNA for the CDR3: TGTGCCAGCAGCTCAACAAGACAGGGAAATTCACCCCTCCACTTT. It yields the protein CASSSTRQGNSPLHF. This chain links TRBV14 with TRBJ1-6, with TRBD1 identical over 7 bases. In germline, CDR1 is SGHDN, CDR2 FVKESK. V lost 5 bases to trimming and J lost 7 bases; unmatched junction nucleotides: 8. The CDR3 spans 15 residues. Based on the CDR3 plus reference TRBV14 and TRBJ1-6, the full variable domain is EAGVTQFPSHSVIEKGQTVTLRCDPISGHDNLYWYRRVMGKEIKFLLHFVKESKQDESGMPNNRFLAERTGGTYSTLKVQPAELEDSGVYFCASSSTRQGNSPLHFGNGTRLTVT.

The chain combines TRBV28 with TRBJ1-2; D call uncertain. The CDR3 totals 14 residues. Germline V gene lookup returns CDR1 MDHEN and CDR2 SYDVKM. Trimming left V 3 bases short and J 4 bases short, with 12 bases between. In nucleotides, the CDR3 is TGTGCCAGCAGTTTGTTCCTCGAGGGCTATGGCTACACCTTC. Translation: CASSLFLEGYGYTF.

The chain recombines TRBV9 with TRBJ2-5; 9 positions agree with TRBD2. The CDR3 totals 14 residues. The junction had 4 bases not matched to a gene; V was cut back by 2 bases and J by 5 bases. CDR1 and CDR2 from the germline V gene are SGDLS and YYNGEE. CDR3 loop: CASSVHSGGETQYF. CDR3 bases: TGTGCCAGCAGCGTCCATAGCGGGGGTGAGACCCAGTACTTC.

This clone has only one observation. The chain combines TRBV6-5 with TRBJ2-7; unclear D gene. Germline V gene sequence: CDR1 MNHEY, CDR2 SVGAGI. V was shortened by 0 bases and J by 1 base, with 7 bases between the two germline ends. The CDR3 loop spans 14 amino acids. The CDR3 sequence is CASSYSPRSYEQYF. The CDR3 region has the DNA TGTGCCAGCAGTTACTCCCCCAGGTCCTACGAGCAGTACTTC.

V gene TRBV18 combines with J gene TRBJ2-3, with 15 bases fitting TRBD2. V shed 6 bases and J 3 bases; nucleotides not matched to a gene: 4. The CDR3 loop spans 16 amino acids. Germline V lookup: CDR1 KGHSH, CDR2 LQKENI. CDR3 amino acids: CASSQGLAGGTDTQYF. The CDR3, as DNA: TGTGCCAGCTCCCAAGGACTAGCGGGAGGGACAGATACGCAGTATTTT.

The rearrangement joins TRBV2 to TRBJ1-2, with D tentatively TRBD1 (5 bases). The V end lost 8 bases, the J end lost 3 bases, and 13 bases lay between the germline ends. Germline assignment: CDR1 SNHLY and CDR2 FYNNEI. This CDR3 is built from 13 residues. CDR3 bases: TGTGCCAGCCATCAGGGATTGGACTATGGCTACACCTTC. Encoded protein: CASHQGLDYGYTF.

This clone has just a few counts. This CDR3 is CASRQAGFQPQHF. The CDR3 DNA sequence: TGTGCCAGTAGGCAAGCAGGGTTTCAGCCCCAGCATTTT. The rearrangement joins TRBV19 to TRBJ1-5, with D possibly matching TRBD1 (5 bases). This CDR3 is built from 13 residues. Trimming removed 6 bases from V and 6 bases from J, with 12 bases in between. Germline V CDR1 and CDR2: LNHDA, SQIVND (reference sequence).

This clone appeared once. One end of the junction varies from germline; a read error may be responsible. V is TRBV13 and J is TRBJ1-1; D might be TRBD1 (5 bases). CDR3 length: 19 amino acids. Germline V gives CDR1 PRHDT, CDR2 FYEKMQ (reference sequence). CDR3 sequence reads: CASSLARLIYGEGNPEAFF. Written as DNA, the CDR3 is TGTGCCAGCAGCTTAGCTCGCTTAATTTATGGGGAGGGGAACCCTGAAGCTTTCTTT.

This chain joins TRBV18 and TRBJ1-4; D not resolved. V lost 5 bases to trimming and J lost 6 bases, with 10 bases between them. The CDR3 is made up of 13 amino acids. Germline V gives CDR1 KGHSH, CDR2 LQKENI. In nucleotides, the CDR3 is TGTGCCAGCTCAGCGGGTGGTGATGAAAAACTGTTTTTT. Its protein is CASSAGGDEKLFF.

This chain links TRBV30 with TRBJ2-3, with 7 bases matching TRBD2. This CDR3 region has 13 residues. The V gene end was trimmed by 2 bases and the J gene end by 8 bases; junction bases not matched to a gene: 7. CDR1 is GTSNPN and CDR2 is SVGIG in the germline V gene (reference sequence). The CDR3 nucleotides read TGTGCCTGGAGTAGGGTTAGGGAGGGTACGCAGTATTTT. Its protein is CAWSRVREGTQYF.

This clone was counted once. The CDR3 protein is CASSPGEGSPLHF. CDR3 nucleotide sequence: TGTGCCAGCAGCCCAGGGGAGGGATCACCCCTCCACTTT. The rearrangement uses TRBV9 and TRBJ1-6, with D possibly matching TRBD1 (6 bases). Germline CDR1 SGDLS, CDR2 YYNGEE. The CDR3 spans 13 residues. V lost 4 bases and J lost 10, with 12 bases in between.

The chain uses TRBV28 and TRBJ1-6; D is perhaps TRBD1 (5 bases). The CDR3 runs to 15 residues. Germline lookup yields CDR1 MDHEN and CDR2 SYDVKM. V shed 3 bases and J shed 9 bases, with 15 bases lying between them. As DNA, the CDR3 is TGTGCCAGCAGTTTTCGGCAGGGTGGAAGTTCACCCCTCCACTTT. Residues: CASSFRQGGSSPLHF.

This rearrangement joins TRBV18 to TRBJ1-6, with D hard to call. The germline V and J ends were trimmed by 3 bases and 7 bases, with 7 bases remaining between them. Looked up from germline, CDR1 is KGHSH and CDR2 is LQKENI. The CDR3 consists of 13 residues. CDR3 in amino acids: CASSPRENSPLHF. The DNA for the CDR3 is TGTGCCAGCTCACCGCGGGAGAATTCACCCCTCCACTTT. The full variable domain, with the rest looked up from reference TRBV18 and TRBJ1-6, is NAGVMQNPRHLVRRRGQEARLRCSPMKGHSHVYWYRQLPEEGLKFMVYLQKENIIDESGMPKERFSAEFPKEGPSILRIQQVVRGDSAAYFCASSPRENSPLHFGNGTRLTVT.

This clone is a singleton in its sample. J is TRBJ2-1 and V is TRBV6-5; D may be TRBD2 (5 bases). V lost 8 bases, J lost 5 bases, and 10 bases lay in between. Germline V gives CDR1 MNHEY, CDR2 SVGAGI. CDR3 length equals 12 residues. The CDR3 nucleotides are TGTGCCAGCTTTGAGCGGCACAATGAGCAGTTCTTC. It codes for CASFERHNEQFF.

The V call is TRBV13, the J call TRBJ1-4; TRBD1 matches 7 bases. Germline V CDR1 and CDR2: PRHDT, FYEKMQ (reference sequence). Unmatched junction bases numbered 18, after V lost 5 bases and J lost 3 bases. The CDR3 contains 19 residues. In DNA, the CDR3 is TGTGCCAGCAGCCCACGACAGGGCCGGGGACGGAGTCCTAATGAAAAACTGTTTTTT. Its translation is CASSPRQGRGRSPNEKLFF.

A single count supports this clone. The chain recombines TRBV28 with TRBJ2-7; perhaps TRBD1 as D (5 bases). The CDR3 is 15 amino acids. The germline V gene encodes CDR1 MDHEN and CDR2 SYDVKM. Trimming stripped 6 bases from V and 3 bases from J, with 18 bases between. CDR3 sequence (DNA): TGTGCCAGCAGGTCACAGGTTGAGCGTTTCTACGAGCAGTACTTC. This encodes CASRSQVERFYEQYF.

This clone is a singleton in its sample. The chain has TRBV2 and TRBJ2-5, with D tentatively TRBD1 (6 bases). The CDR3 covers 12 residues. V lost 4 bases and J 8 bases, leaving 11 bases between the germline ends. Germline V gives CDR1 SNHLY, CDR2 FYNNEI. CDR3 region: CASSGQDYTQYF. CDR3 coding DNA: TGTGCCAGCAGTGGACAGGATTACACCCAGTACTTC. Filled out from reference TRBV2 and TRBJ2-5, the complete variable domain reads EPEVTQTPSHQVTQMGQEVILRCVPISNHLYFYWYRQILGQKVEFLVSFYNNEISEKSEIFDDQFSVERPDGSNFTLKIRSTKLEDSAMYFCASSGQDYTQYFGPGTRLLVL.

V and J are TRBV18 and TRBJ2-7; TRBD2 matches 7 bases. Germline CDR1 KGHSH, CDR2 LQKENI. The CDR3 runs to 14 residues. V gave up 4 bases and J gave up 1 base; unmatched junction bases: 4. CDR3 in amino acids: CASSQRDGSYEQYF. DNA of the CDR3: TGTGCCAGCTCACAGCGGGACGGTTCCTACGAGCAGTACTTC.